This passage covers 29 T cell receptor beta chains from one sample sequenced in a study of blood T cell repertoires in COVID-19. Some clones are missing from TCRdb's copy, which holds only in-frame ones; the method was immunoSEQ multiplex PCR. The table includes roughly 200,000 clones, 82% detected once. Specimen: PBMCs or T cells enriched from blood (not recorded which). The receptors shown here come from a man aged 35-49 years who had recovered from COVID-19.

The V and J genes are TRBV5-4 and TRBJ2-1; 10 nucleotides line up with TRBD2. V shed 3 bases and J 5 bases; nucleotides not matched to a gene: 5. The germline CDR1 and CDR2 sequences are SGHNT and YYREEE (reference sequence). CDR3 length: 15 amino acids. CDR3 in amino acids: CASSYSAGGDNEQFF. DNA of the CDR3: TGTGCCAGCAGCTACTCAGCGGGAGGGGACAATGAGCAGTTCTTC. The variable domain in full, completed from reference TRBV5-4 and TRBJ2-1, reads ETGVTQSPTHLIKTRGQQVTLRCSSQSGHNTVSWYQQALGQGPQFIFQYYREEENGRGNFPPRFSGLQFPNYSSELNVNALELDDSALYLCASSYSAGGDNEQFFGPGTRLTVL.

There are a few counts of this clone. This chain uses TRBV15 with TRBJ1-2; D uncertain. V dropped 5 bases and J dropped 2 bases, with 9 bases sitting between them. The CDR3 is made up of 13 amino acids. Germline V gene data show CDR1 as LNHNV and CDR2 as YYDKDF (reference sequence). CDR3 nucleotide sequence: TGTGCCACCAGCCATACAGAAAACTATGGCTACACCTTC. It translates to CATSHTENYGYTF.

CDR3 coding DNA: TGTGCCAGCAGTGACCCGGGACAGGGATATTACGAGCAGTACTTC. It yields the protein CASSDPGQGYYEQYF. The J gene is TRBJ2-7, the V gene TRBV6-2 or TRBV6-3, with TRBD1 matching 9 bases. The CDR3 covers 15 residues. Unmatched junction bases numbered 9, after V lost 5 bases and J lost 4 bases. Germline V CDR1 and CDR2: MNHEY, SVGEGT.

The CDR3 DNA follows: TGTGCCAGTAGTAGGACAGGGTTAGGTCGGGAGACCCAGTACTTC. It translates to CASSRTGLGRETQYF. J is TRBJ2-5 and V is TRBV19; 8 bases agree with TRBD1. Germline V gives CDR1 LNHDA, CDR2 SQIVND (reference sequence). Trimming took 4 bases from V and 5 from J; bases not matched to a gene: 9. The CDR3 covers 15 residues.

The rearrangement joins TRBV7-2 to TRBJ1-1; possibly TRBD1 for D (6 bases). CDR1 is SGHTA and CDR2 is FQGNSA in the germline V gene. CDR3 length: 17 residues. V dropped 5 bases and J dropped 3 bases, with 22 bases sitting between them. The CDR3 region is CASSPPKGGYAYTEAFF. Written as DNA, the CDR3 is TGTGCCAGCAGCCCTCCGAAGGGGGGGTATGCGTACACTGAAGCTTTCTTT.

CDR3 in amino acids: CASSVATEGVAFF. CDR3 DNA: TGTGCCAGCAGCGTAGCTACGGAGGGAGTAGCTTTCTTT. This sequence joins TRBV9 and TRBJ1-1; no firm D call. Germline CDR1 SGDLS, CDR2 YYNGEE. V lost 0 bases and J 10 bases, leaving 13 bases between the germline ends. The CDR3 loop spans 13 amino acids.

This chain's CDR3 is CASSDRQGAPTSGYEQYF. The CDR3, as DNA: TGTGCCAGCAGCGACCGACAGGGGGCCCCGACTAGCGGATACGAGCAGTACTTC. V is TRBV9 and J is TRBJ2-7, with a tentative D call TRBD1 (10 bases). The V end was cut by 3 bases, the J end by 4 bases, with 26 bases between. Per the germline V gene, CDR1 is SGDLS and CDR2 is YYNGEE. This CDR3 contains 18 residues.

The CDR3 nucleotides read TGTGCCAGCAGCTCCCGACTAGCGGGAGGAACAGATACGCAGTATTTT. Amino acid sequence: CASSSRLAGGTDTQYF. The rearrangement joins TRBV11-1 to TRBJ2-3, with TRBD2 identical over 13 bases. The V gene's germline CDR1 is SGHAT and CDR2 FQDESV (reference sequence). This CDR3 comprises 16 residues. The V and J ends lost 4 bases and 3 bases, in that order; junction bases with no gene match: 4.

The rearrangement uses TRBV5-8 and TRBJ1-2, with 12 nucleotides matching TRBD1. CDR3 length: 18 residues. V shed 2 bases, J shed 1 base, and the junction held 9 bases outside the gene matches. Per the germline V gene, CDR1 is SGHTS and CDR2 is YDEGEE. CDR3 loop: CASSFRPGQGAINYGYTF. CDR3 nucleotide sequence: TGTGCCAGCAGCTTCCGACCGGGACAGGGGGCGATTAACTATGGCTACACCTTC. Filled out from reference TRBV5-8 and TRBJ1-2, the complete variable domain reads EAGVTQSPTHLIKTRGQQATLRCSPISGHTSVYWYQQALGLGLQFLLWYDEGEERNRGNFPPRFSGRQFPNYSSELNVNALELEDSALYLCASSFRPGQGAINYGYTFGSGTRLTVV.

The chain is built from TRBV6-5 and TRBJ2-7; 11 bases align to TRBD2. Germline-derived CDR1 and CDR2 are MNHEY and SVGAGI. The CDR3 totals 15 residues. V was clipped by 6 bases and J by 0 bases; unmatched bases: 4. The CDR3 region has the DNA TGTGCCAGCAGGGGGACTAGCGGAACCTCCTACGAGCAGTACTTC. Its translation is CASRGTSGTSYEQYF.

The rearrangement links TRBV28 to TRBJ1-2; 9 bases line up with TRBD1. Germline V gives CDR1 MDHEN, CDR2 SYDVKM. This CDR3 has 13 residues. V shed 5 bases, J shed 8 bases, and the junction held 6 bases outside the gene matches. The CDR3 region is CASSNRGRDGYTF. CDR3 DNA: TGTGCCAGCAGTAACAGGGGGCGGGACGGCTACACCTTC.

The rearrangement links TRBV5-6 to TRBJ2-1; possible D gene TRBD1, 5 bases. V lost 2 bases and J lost 10, with 13 bases in between. Germline CDR1 and CDR2: SGHDT and YYEEEE. The length of the CDR3 is 13 residues. CDR3 protein: CASSFLGQIEQFF. The CDR3 DNA follows: TGTGCCAGCAGCTTCCTCGGACAAATAGAGCAGTTCTTC.

This clone was counted only a few times. The V call is TRBV5-1, the J call TRBJ2-2; D is possibly TRBD1 (6 bases). The ends were cut back, 7 bases at V and 1 base at J, with 11 bases in the middle. CDR1 is SGHRS and CDR2 is YFSETQ in the germline V gene. This CDR3 contains 14 residues. The CDR3 nucleotides are TGCGCCAGCTCCGGGACAATGAACACCGGGGAGCTGTTTTTT. It codes for CASSGTMNTGELFF.

The chain carries TRBV3-1 (or the pseudogene TRBV3-2) and TRBJ1-2, with D uncertain. Germline CDR1 LGHDT, CDR2 YNNKEL (reference sequence). V lost 0 bases, J lost 3 bases, and 17 bases lay in between. The length of the CDR3 is 17 residues. The CDR3 loop reads CASSQDSRRTVDYGYTF. The CDR3, as DNA: TGTGCCAGCAGCCAAGACTCTAGGAGAACCGTAGACTATGGCTACACCTTC.

The rearrangement joins TRBV6-2 or TRBV6-3 to TRBJ1-6; no firm D call. CDR3 length: 14 amino acids. V lost 0 bases to trimming and J lost 10 bases, with 10 bases between them. The germline V gene encodes CDR1 MNHEY and CDR2 SVGEGT. The CDR3 is CASSYSGERSPLHF. CDR3 nucleotide sequence: TGTGCCAGCAGTTACTCTGGGGAGCGGTCACCCCTCCACTTT.

The chain links TRBV7-8 to TRBJ1-4; TRBD1 agrees at 8 bases. V lost 5 bases, J lost 8 bases, and 7 bases stayed unmatched. Germline V gene sequence: CDR1 SGHVS, CDR2 FQNEAQ. The CDR3 is 14 amino acids. This CDR3 is CASSDGQGGEKLFF. CDR3 in DNA: TGTGCCAGCAGCGACGGACAGGGTGGCGAAAAACTGTTTTTT.

CDR3 sequence: CASSLVAGGGEKLFF. Here the CDR3 DNA reads TGTGCCAGCAGCTTAGTGGCAGGGGGCGGAGAAAAACTGTTTTTT. V gene TRBV7-9 combines with J gene TRBJ1-4; TRBD1 agrees at 8 bases. Germline CDR1 is SEHNR and CDR2 is FQNEAQ (reference sequence). The CDR3 sequence is 15 residues long. V dropped 1 base and J dropped 8; count of bases not matched to a gene: 6.

J is TRBJ1-2 and V is TRBV29-1, with D maybe TRBD1 (5 bases). The germline V gene has CDR1 SQVTM and CDR2 ANQGSEA. This CDR3 is built from 13 residues. Trimming took off 4 bases at V and 2 bases at J, with 11 bases between the two ends. CDR3 protein: CSVVPGLNYGYTF. The DNA for the CDR3 is TGCAGCGTTGTCCCAGGGCTCAACTATGGCTACACCTTC.

The CDR3 loop is CASDRGRTEAFF. The DNA for the CDR3 is TGTGCCAGCGACAGGGGCAGGACTGAAGCTTTCTTT. The V call is TRBV2, the J call TRBJ1-1, with 8 bases aligning to TRBD1. In germline, CDR1 is SNHLY, CDR2 FYNNEI. This CDR3 is 12 amino acids long. Trimming at V came to 8 bases and at J to 5 bases, leaving 4 bases not matched to a gene.

This rearrangement joins TRBV12-5 to TRBJ2-1, with 12 positions matching TRBD2. The CDR3 runs to 16 residues. Germline V gene sequence: CDR1 LGHNT, CDR2 FRNRAP. With 5 bases clipped from V and 3 bases from J, the junction kept 5 bases outside the gene matches. The CDR3 nucleotides read TGTGCTAGTGGTCCCCTAGCGGGAGGGGTCTACAATGAGCAGTTCTTC. Translation gives CASGPLAGGVYNEQFF.

The chain employs TRBV4-3 and TRBJ2-2; 7 nucleotides match TRBD1. Germline CDR1 LGHNA, CDR2 YSLEER. J was trimmed by 6 bases and V by 7 bases; bases with no gene match: 14. CDR3 length: 16 amino acids. The CDR3 DNA follows: TGCGCCAGCAAACCCCACGACAGGGTGGGGGCCGGGGAGCTGTTTTTT. Amino acid sequence: CASKPHDRVGAGELFF.

This clone was found a few times. CDR3 region: CASSFGQGALGYTF. The CDR3 DNA reads TGTGCCAGCAGCTTTGGACAGGGGGCCCTTGGCTACACCTTC. This chain joins TRBV7-8 and TRBJ1-2, with TRBD1 identical over 11 bases. CDR3 size: 14 residues. Germline trimming cut 3 bases from V and 7 bases from J; bases unmatched to any gene: 4. The V gene's germline CDR1 is SGHVS and CDR2 FQNEAQ.

The CDR3 region is CASSLWDSGGGELFF. In DNA form, the CDR3 reads TGTGCCAGCAGCTTATGGGACTCCGGCGGCGGGGAGCTGTTTTTT. The genes are TRBV7-3 and TRBJ2-2, with D possibly being TRBD2 (6 bases). The CDR3 runs 15 residues. Deletions cut 2 bases from V and 7 bases from J, with 14 bases between. The germline CDR1 and CDR2 sequences are SGHTA and FQGTGA.

This chain links TRBV18 with TRBJ2-1; D gene uncertain. The CDR3 runs 14 residues. Between the trimmed V and J ends, which lost 0 bases and 3 bases, there was a span of 6 bases. Germline V gene lookup returns CDR1 KGHSH and CDR2 LQKENI. The CDR3 spells CASSPPSFYNEQFF. CDR3 in DNA: TGTGCCAGCTCACCACCGTCGTTCTACAATGAGCAGTTCTTC.

The chain joins TRBV6-2 or TRBV6-3 to TRBJ2-7; D unclear. In germline, CDR1 is MNHEY, CDR2 SVGEGT. The CDR3 has 12 amino acids. V lost 6 bases, J lost 5 bases, and 11 bases lay in between. The CDR3 region is CASSSRLNEQYF. Here the CDR3 DNA reads TGTGCCAGCAGCAGTCGACTTAACGAGCAGTACTTC.

The sample holds one count of this clone. The V gene is TRBV15, the J gene TRBJ1-2; D not certain. The CDR3 contains 13 residues. The ends were cut back, 4 bases at V and 4 bases at J, with 10 bases in the middle. CDR1 and CDR2 (germline): LNHNV, YYDKDF (reference sequence). CDR3 DNA sequence: TGTGCCACCAGCATCTACGCAGGCTATGGCTACACCTTC. Encoded protein: CATSIYAGYGYTF.

The rearrangement uses TRBV28 and TRBJ1-1, with 7 positions matching TRBD1. CDR3 length equals 11 residues. Looked up from germline, CDR1 is MDHEN and CDR2 is SYDVKM. Trimming took 9 bases from V and 5 from J; bases not matched to a gene: 3. CDR3 sequence (DNA): TGTGCCAGTACAGGGGAGACTGAAGCTTTCTTT. Amino acids: CASTGETEAFF. Variable domain in full (rest from reference TRBV28 and TRBJ1-1): DVKVTQSSRYLVKRTGEKVFLECVQDMDHENMFWYRQDPGLGLRLIYFSYDVKMKEKGDIPEGYSVSREKKERFSLILESASTNQTSMYLCASTGETEAFFGQGTRLTVV.

This clone was recorded only once. The chain uses TRBV19 and TRBJ2-2, with D unresolved. V lost 7 bases and J lost 3, with 6 bases in between. Germline CDR1 LNHDA, CDR2 SQIVND (reference sequence). The CDR3 spans 12 residues. In DNA, the CDR3 is TGTGCCAGTACTCTGTACACCGGGGAGCTGTTTTTT. Translating it yields CASTLYTGELFF.

The chain has TRBV18 and TRBJ2-4; D may be TRBD2 (5 bases). CDR3 size: 14 residues. Trimming took 3 bases from V and 6 from J, leaving 12 bases between them. Germline V gene data show CDR1 as KGHSH and CDR2 as LQKENI. The CDR3 region has the DNA TGTGCCAGCTCACCCGTGGGAGTATTAAACATTCAGTACTTC. Its translation is CASSPVGVLNIQYF. The full variable domain, in which reference TRBV18 and TRBJ2-4 provide the parts outside the CDR3, is NAGVMQNPRHLVRRRGQEARLRCSPMKGHSHVYWYRQLPEEGLKFMVYLQKENIIDESGMPKERFSAEFPKEGPSILRIQQVVRGDSAAYFCASSPVGVLNIQYFGAGTRLSVL.